This entry lists 20 T cell receptor beta chains sequenced from one sample in a study of blood T cell repertoires in COVID-19. Data came from immunoSEQ multiplex PCR; TCRdb stores just in-frame clones and leaves some out. Of hundreds of thousands of clones listed, nearly 90% are singletons. Sequenced: peripheral blood. The receptor set was obtained from a young woman who had recovered from COVID-19.

The chain joins TRBV5-1 to TRBJ2-1; D might be TRBD1 (6 bases). The CDR3 length is 15 residues. The germline V and J ends were trimmed by 0 bases and 2 bases, with 9 bases remaining between them. Per the germline V gene, CDR1 is SGHRS and CDR2 is YFSETQ. As DNA, the CDR3 is TGCGCCAGCAGCTTGGTTGGGGGCGCCTACAATGAGCAGTTCTTC. It codes for CASSLVGGAYNEQFF.

The rearrangement joins TRBV21-1 to TRBJ2-5; the table's TRBD2 call for D was not verified on the DNA. TRBV21-1 is labeled a pseudogene. The length of the CDR3 is 14 residues. This CDR3 reads CASSKKEVKETQYF. CDR3 DNA sequence: TGTGCCAGCAGCAAAAAAGAGGTTAAAGAGACCCAGTACTTC.

This chain connects TRBV4-1 to TRBJ1-1, with 8 bases aligning to TRBD1. With 4 bases clipped from V and 0 bases from J, the junction kept 7 bases outside the gene matches. This CDR3 comprises 16 residues. CDR1 and CDR2 from the germline V gene are MGHRA and YSYEKL. CDR3 residues: CASSRFSTGVNTEAFF. The CDR3 coding sequence is TGCGCCAGCAGCCGATTTTCGACAGGGGTGAACACTGAAGCTTTCTTT.

The rearrangement links TRBV18 to TRBJ2-1, with D possibly being TRBD2 (6 bases). The CDR3 consists of 14 residues. Looked up from germline, CDR1 is KGHSH and CDR2 is LQKENI. V was pared by 3 bases and J by 5 bases, with 11 bases between. The CDR3 sequence: CASSPTGSHNEQFF. The CDR3 nucleotides read TGTGCCAGCTCACCCACCGGGAGTCACAATGAGCAGTTCTTC.

This clone was observed a handful of times. J is TRBJ2-7 and V is TRBV4-3, with 11 bases aligning to TRBD2. J was trimmed by 2 bases and V by 1 base; bases with no gene match: 1. CDR1 is LGHNA and CDR2 is YSLEER in the germline V gene. The CDR3 contains 15 residues. The CDR3 nucleotides are TGCGCCAGCAGCCAAGCGACTAGCGGGACCTACGAGCAGTACTTC. Translation: CASSQATSGTYEQYF.

This sequence joins TRBV4-1 and TRBJ2-1; D is ambiguous. The CDR3 is 12 amino acids. V lost 1 base to trimming and J lost 6 bases, with 4 bases between them. Germline lookup yields CDR1 MGHRA and CDR2 YSYEKL. This CDR3 reads CASSQVANEQFF. DNA for the CDR3: TGCGCCAGCAGCCAAGTAGCCAATGAGCAGTTCTTC.

The chain has TRBV27 and TRBJ1-6; perhaps TRBD1 as D (5 bases). The CDR3 covers 17 residues. The ends were cut back, 3 bases at V and 0 bases at J, with 12 bases in the middle. CDR1 MNHEY and CDR2 SMNVEV come from the germline V gene (reference sequence). The CDR3 loop reads CASSLEGFSSYNSPLHF. In DNA form, the CDR3 reads TGTGCCAGCAGTTTGGAGGGGTTCAGCTCCTATAATTCACCCCTCCACTTT.

The chain has TRBV2 and TRBJ2-1; possibly TRBD1 for D (5 bases). The germline V and J ends were trimmed by 4 bases and 5 bases, with 18 bases remaining between them. This CDR3 has 16 amino acids. The germline CDR1 and CDR2 sequences are SNHLY and FYNNEI. Here the CDR3 reads CASSADVQGWDNEQFF. The CDR3 DNA reads TGTGCCAGCAGTGCTGATGTCCAGGGCTGGGACAATGAGCAGTTCTTC.

This clone appeared a single time. The rearrangement uses TRBV7-9 and TRBJ1-2; TRBD1 agrees at 9 bases. The germline V gene has CDR1 SEHNR and CDR2 FQNEAQ (reference sequence). The CDR3 is 14 residues long. Losses at the gene ends were 4 bases for V and 3 bases for J; bases not matched to a gene: 3. The CDR3 bases are TGTGCCAGCAGCTCACAGGGGGCTGACTATGGCTACACCTTC. This translates into CASSSQGADYGYTF.

The chain is built from TRBV9 and TRBJ2-1; perhaps TRBD2 as D (5 bases). Germline V gene data show CDR1 as SGDLS and CDR2 as YYNGEE. V was trimmed by 5 bases and J by 6 bases, leaving 15 bases between them. CDR3 size: 14 residues. The CDR3 here is CASRASTSINEQFF. CDR3 in DNA: TGTGCCAGCAGGGCGAGTACTAGTATCAATGAGCAGTTCTTC.

The J gene is TRBJ1-1, the V gene TRBV9, with D possibly being TRBD1 (5 bases). V gave up 0 bases and J gave up 7 bases, with 10 bases separating them. CDR1 and CDR2 (germline): SGDLS, YYNGEE. This CDR3 comprises 13 residues. The CDR3 coding sequence is TGTGCCAGCAGCGTAGGGACAAGAAGTGAAGCTTTCTTT. Translated, it gives CASSVGTRSEAFF.

The chain has TRBV5-4 and TRBJ1-4; D is uncertain. The CDR3 loop spans 15 amino acids. Germline-derived CDR1 and CDR2 are SGHNT and YYREEE (reference sequence). Trimming left V 0 bases short and J 8 bases short, with 14 bases between. CDR3 nucleotide sequence: TGTGCCAGCAGCTTGGGTCGGGGAAGCTACGAAAAACTGTTTTTT. Its translation is CASSLGRGSYEKLFF.

This rearrangement joins TRBV18 to TRBJ2-1; D may be TRBD1 (5 bases). Trimming removed 6 bases at V and 7 bases at J, with 10 bases between. Germline V lookup: CDR1 KGHSH, CDR2 LQKENI. The CDR3 consists of 12 residues. This CDR3 reads CASSLHRNEQFF. The CDR3 DNA sequence: TGTGCCAGCTCTCTCCACAGGAATGAGCAGTTCTTC.

J is TRBJ2-3 and V is TRBV7-3, with 15 nucleotides matching TRBD2. The CDR3 loop spans 17 amino acids. The J segment lost 1 base and the V segment lost 5 bases, leaving 4 bases of the junction unmatched. The germline V gene encodes CDR1 SGHTA and CDR2 FQGTGA. The chain's CDR3 is CASSKGLAGGGTDTQYF. CDR3 sequence (DNA): TGTGCCAGCAGCAAGGGACTAGCGGGGGGAGGCACAGATACGCAGTATTTT.

The chain carries TRBV19 and TRBJ2-5; tentatively, D is TRBD1 (5 bases). CDR1 and CDR2 from the germline V gene are LNHDA and SQIVND (reference sequence). The CDR3 totals 16 residues. V shed 2 bases and J shed 3 bases, with 16 bases lying between them. CDR3 sequence reads: CASSIFYTGREETQYF. The CDR3 DNA reads TGTGCCAGTAGTATATTCTATACAGGTCGTGAAGAGACCCAGTACTTC. The full variable domain, with the rest looked up from reference TRBV19 and TRBJ2-5, is DGGITQSPKYLFRKEGQNVTLSCEQNLNHDAMYWYRQDPGQGLRLIYYSQIVNDFQKGDIAEGYSVSREKKESFPLTVTSAQKNPTAFYLCASSIFYTGREETQYFGPGTRLLVL.

This clone was observed once. The chain employs TRBV4-1 and TRBJ1-1; D may be TRBD1 (6 bases). CDR1 and CDR2 from the germline V gene are MGHRA and YSYEKL. Trimming removed 0 bases at V and 6 bases at J, with 17 bases between. The CDR3 consists of 16 residues. The CDR3 region is CASSQEGARGNSEAFF. The CDR3, as DNA: TGCGCCAGCAGCCAAGAGGGAGCCAGGGGAAATTCTGAAGCTTTCTTT.

This chain joins TRBV18 and TRBJ1-1, with D possibly being TRBD1 (6 bases). From germline, CDR1 is KGHSH and CDR2 LQKENI. The CDR3 has 15 amino acids. V was clipped by 4 bases and J by 0 bases, with 12 bases between them. Here the CDR3 reads CASSLGQQMNTEAFF. DNA for the CDR3: TGTGCCAGCTCACTAGGACAGCAGATGAACACTGAAGCTTTCTTT.

The chain combines TRBV19 with TRBJ2-1; 8 nucleotides align to TRBD1. V trimming: 4 bases; J trimming: 6 bases; junction bases outside the gene matches: 11. Per germline, CDR1 LNHDA and CDR2 SQIVND (reference sequence). The CDR3 sequence is 16 residues long. The CDR3 loop is CASSTQDREGLNEQFF. The CDR3 coding sequence is TGTGCCAGTAGTACCCAGGACAGGGAAGGTCTCAATGAGCAGTTCTTC.

The chain links TRBV11-2 to TRBJ1-1; perhaps TRBD1 as D (5 bases). The CDR3 is made up of 15 amino acids. The V gene lost 1 base and the J gene lost 0 bases, with 9 bases spanning the gap. Per germline, CDR1 SGHAT and CDR2 FQNNGV. The CDR3 nucleotides read TGTGCCAGCAGCTTAGGGGGACTCATGAACACTGAAGCTTTCTTT. It translates to CASSLGGLMNTEAFF.

The chain is built from TRBV7-9 and TRBJ2-1; the match to TRBD1 covers 8 bases. This CDR3 is built from 14 residues. Looked up from germline, CDR1 is SEHNR and CDR2 is FQNEAQ (reference sequence). V was pared by 5 bases and J by 7 bases, with 7 bases of the junction left unmatched. This CDR3 reads CASSADRGGNEQFF. CDR3 DNA sequence: TGTGCCAGCAGCGCAGACAGGGGAGGAAATGAGCAGTTCTTC. Full variable domain (rest looked up from reference TRBV7-9 and TRBJ2-1): DTGVSQNPRHKITKRGQNVTFRCDPISEHNRLYWYRQTLGQGPEFLTYFQNEAQLEKSRLLSDRFSAERPKGSFSTLEIQRTEQGDSAMYLCASSADRGGNEQFFGPGTRLTVL.